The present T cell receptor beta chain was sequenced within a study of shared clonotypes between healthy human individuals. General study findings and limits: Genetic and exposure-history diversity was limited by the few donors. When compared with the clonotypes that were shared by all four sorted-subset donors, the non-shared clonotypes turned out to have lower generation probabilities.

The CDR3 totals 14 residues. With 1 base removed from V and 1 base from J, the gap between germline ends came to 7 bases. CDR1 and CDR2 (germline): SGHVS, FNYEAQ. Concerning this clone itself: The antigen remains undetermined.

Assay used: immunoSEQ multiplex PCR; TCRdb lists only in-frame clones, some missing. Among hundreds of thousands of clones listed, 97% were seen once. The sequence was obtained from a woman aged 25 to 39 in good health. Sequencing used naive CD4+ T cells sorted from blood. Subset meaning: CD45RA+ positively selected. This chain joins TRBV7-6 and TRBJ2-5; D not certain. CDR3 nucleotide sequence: TGTGCCAGCAGCTTAGGACTGTTCCAAGAGACCCAGTACTTC. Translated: CASSLGLFQETQYF.